These 23 T cell receptor beta chains came from one sample sequenced in a study of blood T cells in healthy people across ages. A sample-barcoded 5' primer and a J-beta primer mix were used in a second PCR of roughly 6 to 11 cycles. MiXCR was run by TCRdb on the 5' RACE reads, yielding one entry per CDR3 protein. The repertoire consists of roughly 800,000 distinct CDR3 sequences, with about 53% occurring once and the leading ten covering about 42%. Sequenced input: blood. These receptors were taken from an elderly man in good health.

This clonotype has just a few counts. CDR3 sequence reads: CATSDSRTGGPLEQYF. The CDR3 DNA sequence: TGTGCCACCAGTGATTCCCGGACAGGTGGCCCACTAGAGCAGTACTTC. The chain links TRBV24-1 to TRBJ2-5, with 7 positions matching TRBD1. The ends lost 2 bases at V and 11 bases at J; junction bases unmatched: 16. Germline V gives CDR1 KGHDR, CDR2 SFDVKD. The CDR3 length is 16 residues.

The chain uses TRBV11-2 and TRBJ2-7; perhaps TRBD2 as D (5 bases). The germline V gene has CDR1 SGHAT and CDR2 FQNNGV. The V end lost 1 base, the J end lost 3 bases, and 13 bases lay between the germline ends. This CDR3 is 15 amino acids long. As DNA, the CDR3 is TGTGCCAGCAGCTTAGTCCATGGACTGAACTACGAGCAGTACTTC. As protein: CASSLVHGLNYEQYF.

Regarding this clonotype: A junction end diverges from the germline sequence, so it may reflect a read error. The rearrangement uses TRBV2 and TRBJ2-7; TRBD2 matches at 10 bases. The J call is in doubt because the DNA end fits TRBJ2-4 better. The germline CDR1 and CDR2 sequences are SNHLY and FYNNEI. The CDR3 has 15 residues. In nucleotides, the CDR3 is TGTACCAGCAGTCCCCAGAGCGGGAGGGAGAACATTCAGTACTTC. It encodes CTSSPQSGRENIQYF.

The J gene is TRBJ1-2, the V gene TRBV29-1, with 7 bases lining up with TRBD1. After removal of 6 bases from V and 4 bases from J, the junction contained 8 bases not matched to a gene. This CDR3 spans 13 amino acids. Looked up from germline, CDR1 is SQVTM and CDR2 is ANQGSEA. In DNA form, the CDR3 reads TGCAGCGTCCCAGACAGGGCGGGCTATGGCTACACCTTC. Its protein product is CSVPDRAGYGYTF.

This clonotype was picked up a small number of times. The CDR3 loop reads CASRNGGPGLEQYF. DNA of the CDR3: TGTGCCAGCAGGAATGGGGGCCCAGGACTCGAGCAGTACTTC. The chain employs TRBV6-6 and TRBJ2-7; the D gene is possibly TRBD1 (6 bases). The CDR3 totals 14 residues. Germline loops: CDR1 MNHNY, CDR2 SVGAGI (reference sequence). Trimming left V 6 bases short and J 6 bases short, with 18 bases between.

V gene TRBV5-1 combines with J gene TRBJ1-1, with D possibly matching TRBD1 (5 bases). The V end was cut by 1 base, the J end by 0 bases, with 10 bases between. In germline, CDR1 is SGHRS, CDR2 YFSETQ. The CDR3 loop spans 15 amino acids. The CDR3 loop reads CASSLTGEMNTEAFF. As DNA, the CDR3 is TGCGCCAGCAGCTTGACAGGAGAGATGAACACTGAAGCTTTCTTT.

This clonotype has a count of ten or more. The V and J genes are TRBV6-1 and TRBJ2-1; tentative D call: TRBD2 (6 bases). There are 14 residues in the CDR3. With 3 bases removed from V and 9 bases from J, the gap between germline ends came to 15 bases. The germline CDR1 and CDR2 sequences are MNHNS and SASEGT. CDR3 protein: CASSDPPRDPEQFF. CDR3 coding DNA: TGTGCCAGCAGTGACCCCCCGCGGGACCCTGAGCAGTTCTTC.

The V and J genes are TRBV7-2 and TRBJ2-7, with D possibly TRBD1 on 7 matching bases. CDR3 length equals 15 residues. With 6 bases removed from V and 2 bases from J, the gap between germline ends came to 17 bases. CDR1 and CDR2 from the germline V gene are SGHTA and FQGNSA. CDR3 in amino acids: CASSSGGLPPYEQYF. In DNA, the CDR3 is TGTGCCAGCAGTTCAGGGGGACTTCCACCCTACGAGCAGTACTTC.

This chain joins TRBV29-1 and TRBJ2-7, with D tentatively TRBD1 (6 bases). Deletions cut 4 bases from V and 3 bases from J, with 13 bases between. The germline CDR1 and CDR2 sequences are SQVTM and ANQGSEA. This CDR3 has 13 residues. The CDR3 loop is CSVVQARGYEQYF. The CDR3 nucleotides read TGCAGCGTTGTCCAGGCCAGGGGCTACGAGCAGTACTTC.

This sequence joins TRBV27 and TRBJ2-1; tentative D call: TRBD1 (6 bases). The CDR3 covers 14 residues. In germline, CDR1 is MNHEY, CDR2 SMNVEV (reference sequence). Trimming stripped 2 bases from V and 10 bases from J, with 15 bases between. The CDR3 bases are TGTGCCAGCAGTTTAAGGGCAGGGGCCCCCGAGCAGTTCTTC. Its translation: CASSLRAGAPEQFF.

This chain uses TRBV30 with TRBJ1-4; possibly TRBD1 for D (5 bases). This CDR3 contains 17 residues. Trimming shortened V by 0 bases and J by 7 bases, and 21 bases separated the two germline ends. Germline CDR1 and CDR2: GTSNPN and SVGIG (reference sequence). Written as DNA, the CDR3 is TGTGCCTGGAGTGTATATGGCCTGGGACGGAAAAGTGAAAAACTGTTTTTT. Translated, it gives CAWSVYGLGRKSEKLFF.

The chain has TRBV7-2 and TRBJ2-7; TRBD1 matches at 7 bases. The germline V gene encodes CDR1 SGHTA and CDR2 FQGNSA. Trimming cost V 7 bases and J 0 bases; bases outside gene matches: 6. The length of the CDR3 is 14 residues. CDR3 nucleotide sequence: TGTGCCAGCAAACAGGGGTATTACTCCTACGAGCAGTACTTC. Translated, it gives CASKQGYYSYEQYF.

Only a few counts were recorded for this clonotype. This sequence joins TRBV24-1 and TRBJ2-7, with a tentative D call TRBD2 (6 bases). This CDR3 comprises 20 residues. CDR1 is KGHDR and CDR2 is SFDVKD in the germline V gene. Trimming left V 2 bases short and J 2 bases short, with 27 bases between. The CDR3 sequence is CATSDSRPRTPTRGTYEQYF. CDR3 bases: TGTGCCACCAGTGATTCGCGCCCGAGGACACCGACGCGGGGAACCTACGAGCAGTACTTC.

This rearrangement joins TRBV5-1 to TRBJ2-1; 11 bases fit TRBD2. CDR1 and CDR2 from the germline V gene are SGHRS and YFSETQ. The junction had 7 bases not matched to a gene; V was cut back by 9 bases and J by 5 bases. This CDR3 is 14 amino acids long. The CDR3 DNA follows: TGCGCCACCGGGACTAGCGGAACCCACAATGAGCAGTTCTTC. This encodes CATGTSGTHNEQFF.

The V and J genes are TRBV20-1 and TRBJ1-2; D not resolved. Germline V gene data show CDR1 as DFQATT and CDR2 as SNEGSKA (reference sequence). Deletions cut 5 bases from V and 0 bases from J, with 19 bases between. This CDR3 has 16 residues. CDR3 coding DNA: TGCAGTGCTCATGAACCCGAGCAGGTAGCTAACTATGGCTACACCTTC. This codes for CSAHEPEQVANYGYTF.

This clonotype was counted once. One end of the junction is discordant with germline, which a read error may explain. The CDR3 region is CDSSLPALRTDTQYF. The CDR3 DNA is TGCGACAGCAGTTTACCAGCTCTTCGCACAGATACGCAGTATTTT. The chain links TRBV12-3 or TRBV12-4 to TRBJ2-3; tentatively, D is TRBD1 (5 bases). The CDR3 is 15 amino acids.

In this sample, this clonotype turned up a few times. The chain recombines TRBV24-1 with TRBJ2-7; 8 bases match TRBD1. The CDR3 is made up of 17 amino acids. Germline-derived CDR1 and CDR2 are KGHDR and SFDVKD. The junction had 13 bases not matched to a gene; V was cut back by 4 bases and J by 3 bases. CDR3: CATSDATGQGVIYEQYF. Written as DNA, the CDR3 is TGTGCCACCAGTGACGCTACCGGACAGGGAGTGATCTACGAGCAGTACTTC.

This clonotype was seen more than once but under ten times. The chain carries TRBV20-1 and TRBJ1-6, with D possibly being TRBD1 (5 bases). With 5 bases removed from V and 4 bases from J, the gap between germline ends came to 12 bases. The CDR3 runs 14 residues. CDR1 is DFQATT, CDR2 SNEGSKA, per germline (reference sequence). CDR3 sequence (DNA): TGCAGTGCTGCACGTGACAGATATAATTCACCCCTCCACTTT. Residues: CSAARDRYNSPLHF.

This chain connects TRBV12-3 or TRBV12-4 to TRBJ2-6; TRBD1 matches at 7 bases. The CDR3 loop spans 16 amino acids. V was pared by 6 bases and J by 1 base, with 6 bases of the junction left unmatched. The CDR3 DNA reads TGTGCCAGCAGGCCCCTCAGGGGGTCTGGGGCCAACGTCCTGACTTTC. Translation: CASRPLRGSGANVLTF.

In its sample, this clonotype was seen a few times. A much larger clone sits a single nucleotide away, making a read error possible. Here the CDR3 reads CASRTSLAGEVNGDEQYF. In DNA, the CDR3 is TGTGCCAGCAGGACATCCTTAGCGGGAGAGGTCAATGGCGATGAGCAGTACTTC. The V call is TRBV2, the J call TRBJ2-7; 9 bases are shared with TRBD2. The CDR3 extends over 18 amino acids. CDR1 is SNHLY and CDR2 is FYNNEI in the germline V gene. The V gene end was trimmed by 6 bases and the J gene end by 7 bases; junction bases not matched to a gene: 22. Complete variable domain (other parts from reference TRBV2 and TRBJ2-7): EPEVTQTPSHQVTQMGQEVILRCVPISNHLYFYWYRQILGQKVEFLVSFYNNEISEKSEIFDDQFSVERPDGSNFTLKIRSTKLEDSAMYFCASRTSLAGEVNGDEQYFGPGTRLTVT.

V gene TRBV29-1 combines with J gene TRBJ2-5; D may match TRBD1 or TRBD2 (5 bases each). Germline loops: CDR1 SQVTM, CDR2 ANQGSEA. This CDR3 comprises 13 residues. The V end was cut by 4 bases, the J end by 5 bases, with 14 bases between. The CDR3, as DNA: TGCAGCGTTGGGGGGTCCCGGGGTGAGACCCAGTACTTC. Protein product: CSVGGSRGETQYF.

The chain uses TRBV4-1 and TRBJ1-5; the D gene is possibly TRBD1 (5 bases). This CDR3 has 18 amino acids. The V gene's germline CDR1 is MGHRA and CDR2 YSYEKL. The V end was cut by 4 bases, the J end by 3 bases, with 22 bases between. CDR3 loop: CASSPLPPEGRSNQPQHF. In DNA form, the CDR3 reads TGCGCCAGCAGCCCGCTTCCCCCGGAGGGGCGGTCCAATCAGCCCCAGCATTTT.

This chain joins TRBV6-6 and TRBJ1-2; no clear D gene. The ends were cut back, 7 bases at V and 5 bases at J, with 20 bases in the middle. The CDR3 contains 15 residues. The germline V gene has CDR1 MNHNY and CDR2 SVGAGI (reference sequence). The DNA for the CDR3 is TGTGCCAGCACCAACGAATGGACCGACCAATATGGCTACACCTTC. This sequence encodes CASTNEWTDQYGYTF.